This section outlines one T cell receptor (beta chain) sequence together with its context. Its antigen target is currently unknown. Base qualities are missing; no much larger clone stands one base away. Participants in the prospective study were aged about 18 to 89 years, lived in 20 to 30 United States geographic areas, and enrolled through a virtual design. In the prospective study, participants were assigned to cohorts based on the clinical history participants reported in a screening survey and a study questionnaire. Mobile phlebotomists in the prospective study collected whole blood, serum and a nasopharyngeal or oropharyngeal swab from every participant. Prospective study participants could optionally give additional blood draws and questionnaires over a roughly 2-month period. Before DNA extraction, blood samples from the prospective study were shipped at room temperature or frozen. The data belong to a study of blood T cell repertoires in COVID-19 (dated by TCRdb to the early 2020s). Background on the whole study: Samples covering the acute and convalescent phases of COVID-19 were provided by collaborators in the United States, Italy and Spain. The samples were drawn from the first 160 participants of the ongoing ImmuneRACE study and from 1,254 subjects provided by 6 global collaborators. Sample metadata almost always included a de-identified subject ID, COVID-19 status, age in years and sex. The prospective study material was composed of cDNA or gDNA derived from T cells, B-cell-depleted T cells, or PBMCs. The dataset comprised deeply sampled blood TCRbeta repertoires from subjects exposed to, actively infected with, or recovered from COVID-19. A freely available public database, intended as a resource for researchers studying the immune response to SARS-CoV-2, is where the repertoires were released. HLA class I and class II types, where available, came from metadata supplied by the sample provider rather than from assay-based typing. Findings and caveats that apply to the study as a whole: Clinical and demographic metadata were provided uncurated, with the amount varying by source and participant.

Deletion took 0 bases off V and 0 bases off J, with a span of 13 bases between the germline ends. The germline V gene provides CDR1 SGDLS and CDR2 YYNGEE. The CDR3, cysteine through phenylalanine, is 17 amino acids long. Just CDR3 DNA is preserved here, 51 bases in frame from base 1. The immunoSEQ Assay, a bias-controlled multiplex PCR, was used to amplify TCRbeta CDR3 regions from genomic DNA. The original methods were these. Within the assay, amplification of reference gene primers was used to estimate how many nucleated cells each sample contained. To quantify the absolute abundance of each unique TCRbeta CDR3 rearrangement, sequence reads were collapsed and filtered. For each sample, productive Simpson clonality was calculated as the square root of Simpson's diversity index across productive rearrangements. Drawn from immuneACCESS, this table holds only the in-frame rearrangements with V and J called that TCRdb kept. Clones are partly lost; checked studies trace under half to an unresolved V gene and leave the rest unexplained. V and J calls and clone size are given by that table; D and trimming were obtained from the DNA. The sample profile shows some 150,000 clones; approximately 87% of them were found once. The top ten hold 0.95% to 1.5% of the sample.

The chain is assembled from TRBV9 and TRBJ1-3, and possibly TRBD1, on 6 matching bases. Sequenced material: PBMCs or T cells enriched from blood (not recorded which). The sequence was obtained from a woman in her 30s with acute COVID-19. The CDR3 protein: CASSVAQGPSSGNTIYF. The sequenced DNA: TGTGCCAGCAGCGTAGCCCAGGGGCCGAGCTCTGGAAACACCATATATTTT.